Listed below are T cell receptor beta chains from one sample, sequenced in a study of sequential checkpoint blockade in melanoma. Generated by immunoSEQ multiplex PCR, the TCRdb table keeps only in-frame clones and is missing some. The table has 3,500 to 5,500 clones, approximately 21% seen once. This sample comprised tumor tissue (inferred from file names), obtained from a patient given nivolumab and ipilimumab in sequence. The receptors shown here come from a human donor with melanoma. Each CDR3 is given with its conserved first and last residue.

TRBV15	TRBJ1-4	CATSEGTTILEKLFF
TRBV7-2	TRBJ2-7	CASSTGELGEQYF
TRBV28	TRBJ1-2	CASSIRDSGPYGYTF
TRBV19	TRBJ1-6	CASSTSDRNDSPLHF
TRBV18	TRBJ2-5	CASSAGQQETQYF
TRBV11-3	TRBJ1-4	CASSFNGGRSTTNEKLFF
TRBV9	TRBJ1-3	CASSAGGPYSGNTIYF
TRBV30	TRBJ2-7	CAWRTLYRGYEQYF
TRBV30	TRBJ2-7	CAWSGLNGHLTPYEQYF
TRBV6-8	TRBJ2-3	CASSYGTDTQYF
TRBV9	TRBJ2-5	CASSVGTSAGATQYF
TRBV19	TRBJ2-7	CASRPSGVYEQYF
TRBV11-3	TRBJ1-1	CASSLDGMNTEAFF
TRBV11-3	TRBJ1-1	CASSSGRQNVGAFF
TRBV6-8	TRBJ1-1	CASSTGYTEAFF
TRBV15	TRBJ2-7	CATSSWDRPYEQYF
TRBV6-7	TRBJ1-5	CASSEAEPQHF
TRBV19	TRBJ2-1	CASSIGPRREQFF
TRBV25-1	TRBJ1-6	CASKNTALNSPLHF
TRBV11-3	TRBJ2-3	CASSLIRGRTDTQYF
TRBV11-3	TRBJ2-5	CASSGGDKGETQYF
TRBV28	TRBJ2-7	CASSGRDRPAYEQYF
TRBV6-8	TRBJ2-3	CASSDSGTSDTDTQYF
TRBV18	TRBJ2-1	CASSPRFPRTGHLYNEQFF
TRBV11-3	TRBJ2-7	CASSLHGQGADEQYF
TRBV25-1	TRBJ1-5	CASSYSNQPQHF
TRBV19	TRBJ1-2	CASSTTRDTANYGYTF
TRBV29-1	TRBJ1-5	CSASGGGNQPQHF
TRBV28	TRBJ2-7	CAAAGDGYSYEQYF
TRBV18	TRBJ2-3	CASSPGLAGSTDTQYF
TRBV30	TRBJ2-1	CAWSSSSYNEQFF
TRBV11-3	TRBJ1-6	CASSVLPGGPAPLHF
TRBV29-1	TRBJ1-1	CSVRQGTGTEAFF
TRBV11-3	TRBJ2-2	CASSKLAGGTGELFF
TRBV30	TRBJ1-4	CAWGDRGKLFF